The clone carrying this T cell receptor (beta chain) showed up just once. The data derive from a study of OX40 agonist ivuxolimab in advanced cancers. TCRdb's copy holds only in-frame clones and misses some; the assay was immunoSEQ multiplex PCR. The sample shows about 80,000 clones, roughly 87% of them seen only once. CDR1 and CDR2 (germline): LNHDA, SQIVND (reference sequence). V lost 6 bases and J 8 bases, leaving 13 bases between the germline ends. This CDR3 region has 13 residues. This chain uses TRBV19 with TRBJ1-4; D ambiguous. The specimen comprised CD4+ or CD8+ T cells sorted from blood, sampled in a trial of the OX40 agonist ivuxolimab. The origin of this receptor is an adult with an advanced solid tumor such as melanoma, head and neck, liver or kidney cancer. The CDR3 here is CASRTSNGEKLFF. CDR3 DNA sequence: TGTGCCAGTAGGACTAGTAACGGGGAAAAACTGTTTTTT.